This entry describes one T cell receptor beta chain. Germline loops: CDR1 SNHLY, CDR2 FYNNEI. J was trimmed by 4 bases and V by 6 bases; bases with no gene match: 5. There are 14 residues in the CDR3. This specimen belongs to a study of blood T cell repertoires in COVID-19. Study-level background: The samples span acute and convalescent COVID-19 from the United States, Italy and Spain. T cells, B-cell-depleted T cells, or PBMCs provided the cDNA or gDNA that served as material.

Original handling: Amplification of reference gene primers was used by the study to estimate nucleated cell counts. Here immunoSEQ multiplex PCR was the method, and the copy in TCRdb shows in-frame clones only, minus some. From that table come the V and J calls and clone size; the DNA was used to work out D and trimming. In the table there are about 92,000 clones, 91% of which are singletons. The sample comprised peripheral blood. This chain connects TRBV2 to TRBJ2-2; TRBD1 agrees at 7 bases. The source of this sequence is a human donor with active COVID-19. The donor label of this sample is uncertain. CDR3 coding DNA: TGTGCCAGCAGGACAGGGAGAGGCACCGGGGAGCTGTTTTTT. Amino acid sequence: CASRTGRGTGELFF. Full variable domain (outside the CDR3, taken from reference TRBV2 and TRBJ2-2): EPEVTQTPSHQVTQMGQEVILRCVPISNHLYFYWYRQILGQKVEFLVSFYNNEISEKSEIFDDQFSVERPDGSNFTLKIRSTKLEDSAMYFCASRTGRGTGELFFGEGSRLTVL.